Listed below are T cell receptor beta chains from one sample, sequenced in a study of long-term antiretroviral therapy in people with HIV. TCRdb's table, derived via immunoSEQ multiplex PCR, lists solely in-frame clones and lacks some. The data hold about 36,000 clones, with about 80% observed a single time. The specimen was unsorted PBMCs, collected 3.4 years after starting antiretroviral therapy. The receptors originated from a man aged 30-40 years with HIV. Each CDR3 is given with its conserved first and last residue. D genes are given only for firm matches. Size is stated for part of the rows, as once, few or many counts, or as a class when the clone is expanded.

V gene	clone size	D gene	J gene	CDR3 DNA	CDR3 protein
TRBV5-8	-	TRBD1	TRBJ2-7	TGTGCCAGCAGGAGGGACAGGGTTGTCGGGCAGTACTTC	CASRRDRVVGQYF
TRBV7-9	few	-	TRBJ2-7	TGTGCCAGCAGCAATCCCCGGGGCGGATTTTACGAGCAGTACTTC	CASSNPRGGFYEQYF
TRBV2	-	-	TRBJ2-2	TGTGCCAGCTTCTCGTCGGGCGGGGAGCTGTTTTTT	CASFSSGGELFF
TRBV30	-	-	TRBJ2-7	TGTGCCTGGGACTTTATTGGTAGCTACGAGCAGTACTTC	CAWDFIGSYEQYF
TRBV11-2	-	-	TRBJ2-1	TGTGCCAGCAGCTCCCAACTAGCCCTATCCTACAATGAGCAGTTCTTC	CASSSQLALSYNEQFF
TRBV21-1	few	-	TRBJ1-5	TGTGCCAGCAGCAAAGGGGACAACAATCAGCCCCAGCATTTT	CASSKGDNNQPQHF
TRBV27	-	-	TRBJ2-1	TGTGCCAGCGGAGTTATAGGCAATGAGCAGTTCTTC	CASGVIGNEQFF
TRBV5-1	few	TRBD1	TRBJ1-4	TGCGCCAGCAGCTCGGGACAGGGGGGATTATTAGAAAAACTGTTTTTT	CASSSGQGGLLEKLFF
TRBV28	-	-	TRBJ2-5	TGTGCCAGCAGTTTACCGCTTATTGGAGGGCAAGAGACCCAGTACTTC	CASSLPLIGGQETQYF
TRBV5-4	-	-	TRBJ2-7	TGTGCCAGCAGAAGCGGAGAAGGGGCTATCTCCTACGAGCAGTACTTC	CASRSGEGAISYEQYF
TRBV9	-	TRBD2	TRBJ2-1	TGTGCCAGCAGCGTGGGGGGACTAGGAGGCAATGAGCAGTTCTTC	CASSVGGLGGNEQFF
TRBV5-1	-	-	TRBJ1-2	TGCGCCAGCAGCTTGAGAGATGCCTATGGCTACACCTTC	CASSLRDAYGYTF
TRBV6-5	-	TRBD2	TRBJ2-7	TGTGCCAGCAGGCCTGGGACTAGCGGACGATACGAGCAGTACTTC	CASRPGTSGRYEQYF
TRBV12-5	-	TRBD2	TRBJ2-3	TGTGCTAGTGGTCCCGGAGGACTAGCGGGAAGCACAGATACGCAGTATTTT	CASGPGGLAGSTDTQYF
TRBV19	-	-	TRBJ2-7	TGTGCCAGTAGTATCCCCCTAGCGAGCTTTGGCGAGCAGTACTTC	CASSIPLASFGEQYF
TRBV27	-	TRBD1	TRBJ2-7	TGTGCCAGCAGTTCCACAGGGGTCCTATCCTACGAGCAGTACTTC	CASSSTGVLSYEQYF
TRBV9	-	TRBD2	TRBJ2-7	TGTGCCAGCAGCGTAGGGGCGGGAGGCGACGAGCAGTACTTC	CASSVGAGGDEQYF